The clone carrying this TCR beta chain turned up a few times. The length of the CDR3 is 12 residues. The germline gives CDR1 GTSNPN, CDR2 SVGIG (reference sequence). The V end was cut by 0 bases, the J end by 7 bases, with 10 bases between. These data come from a study of beta chain features in type 1 diabetes. cDNA synthesis used the whole RNA isolate, giving expressed TCRB sequences. Sequencing was performed with immunoSEQ multiplex PCR; in TCRdb, only in-frame clones are kept and a portion is missing. The table lists 310,000 or so clones, around 10% of them singletons, with more than 0.015% in the top ten.

This chain connects TRBV30 to TRBJ2-7, with unresolved D. Sequencing input: naive CD4+ T cells from blood. This receptor was taken from a woman aged 25 to 45 in good health. CDR3 sequence: CAWSVSTFEQYF. In nucleotides, the CDR3 is TGTGCCTGGAGTGTTTCTACCTTTGAGCAGTACTTC.